Listed below are T cell receptor beta chains from one sample, sequenced in a study of shared clonotypes between healthy human individuals. The data were produced by immunoSEQ multiplex PCR, yet TCRdb's version contains in-frame clones alone and is incomplete. The table has about 470,000 clones, about 85% seen once. Sequenced: PBMCs. The receptors shown here come from a woman in her 40s in good health. Some clones in this sample may be carry-over from other donors' samples. Each CDR3 is given with its conserved first and last residue. D genes are given only for firm matches. The size entry is marked missing in some rows and otherwise reads once, few, many or a size class.

D gene: NA; CDR3 length: 15; V gene: TRBV5-1; J gene: TRBJ2-5; clone size: NA; CDR3 protein: CASSPGRRGAETQYF; CDR3 DNA: TGCGCCAGCAGCCCTGGCCGAAGGGGCGCGGAGACCCAGTACTTC
D gene: NA; CDR3 length: 13; V gene: TRBV7-6; J gene: TRBJ2-7; clone size: NA; CDR3 protein: CASSLGRGFEQYF; CDR3 DNA: TGTGCCAGCAGCTTAGGTCGGGGCTTCGAGCAGTACTTC
D gene: TRBD1; CDR3 length: 16; V gene: TRBV11-2; J gene: TRBJ1-2; clone size: NA; CDR3 protein: CASSPRGQGSNYGYTF; CDR3 DNA: TGTGCCAGCAGCCCCCGAGGACAGGGGAGTAACTATGGCTACACCTTC
D gene: NA; CDR3 length: 15; V gene: TRBV5-1; J gene: TRBJ1-2; clone size: NA; CDR3 protein: CASSLDTGPNYGYTF; CDR3 DNA: TGCGCCAGCAGCTTGGATACGGGCCCCAACTATGGCTACACCTTC
D gene: TRBD1; CDR3 length: 15; V gene: TRBV7-9; J gene: TRBJ1-1; clone size: NA; CDR3 protein: CASSDTGVWNTEAFF; CDR3 DNA: TGTGCCAGCAGTGATACAGGGGTCTGGAACACTGAAGCTTTCTTT
D gene: NA; CDR3 length: 15; V gene: TRBV5-5; J gene: TRBJ2-7; clone size: NA; CDR3 protein: CASSLAAGEPYEQYF; CDR3 DNA: TGTGCCAGCAGCTTGGCGGCAGGGGAGCCCTACGAGCAGTACTTC
D gene: NA; CDR3 length: 16; V gene: TRBV18; J gene: TRBJ1-4; clone size: once; CDR3 protein: CASSPPPDSTNEKLFF; CDR3 DNA: TGTGCCAGCTCACCACCCCCCGATTCAACTAATGAAAAACTGTTTTTT
D gene: NA; CDR3 length: 16; V gene: TRBV18; J gene: TRBJ1-3; clone size: NA; CDR3 protein: CASSPQQGNSGNTIYF; CDR3 DNA: TGTGCCAGCTCACCACAACAGGGAAACTCTGGAAACACCATATATTTT
D gene: NA; CDR3 length: 17; V gene: TRBV25-1; J gene: TRBJ1-4; clone size: NA; CDR3 protein: CASSYHLPGATNEKLFF; CDR3 DNA: TGTGCCAGCAGTTATCACTTACCAGGAGCAACTAATGAAAAACTGTTTTTT
D gene: NA; CDR3 length: 15; V gene: TRBV9; J gene: TRBJ1-5; clone size: NA; CDR3 protein: CASSPTGQPNQPQHF; CDR3 DNA: TGTGCCAGCAGCCCCACCGGACAACCAAATCAGCCCCAGCATTTT
D gene: TRBD2; CDR3 length: 17; V gene: TRBV27; J gene: TRBJ2-2; clone size: many; CDR3 protein: CASSLAAVASGLGELFF; CDR3 DNA: TGTGCCAGCAGTTTAGCAGCCGTGGCTAGCGGGTTGGGGGAGCTGTTTTTT
D gene: NA; CDR3 length: 16; V gene: TRBV4-1; J gene: TRBJ2-1; clone size: NA; CDR3 protein: CASSQVFSAFYNEQFF; CDR3 DNA: TGCGCCAGCAGCCAAGTGTTCAGCGCCTTCTACAATGAGCAGTTCTTC
D gene: TRBD1; CDR3 length: 15; V gene: TRBV19; J gene: TRBJ2-2; clone size: NA; CDR3 protein: CASSHIRQGAGELFF; CDR3 DNA: TGTGCCAGTAGCCACATTAGACAGGGTGCCGGGGAGCTGTTTTTT
D gene: TRBD1; CDR3 length: 14; V gene: TRBV28; J gene: TRBJ2-7; clone size: NA; CDR3 protein: CASTLTGQAYEQYF; CDR3 DNA: TGTGCCAGCACCTTAACGGGACAGGCCTACGAGCAGTACTTC
D gene: NA; CDR3 length: 15; V gene: TRBV9; J gene: TRBJ2-1; clone size: NA; CDR3 protein: CASSVARGPYNEQFF; CDR3 DNA: TGTGCCAGCAGCGTAGCGCGAGGACCATACAATGAGCAGTTCTTC
D gene: NA; CDR3 length: 13; V gene: TRBV11-3; J gene: TRBJ2-7; clone size: NA; CDR3 protein: CASSLASTYEQYF; CDR3 DNA: TGTGCCAGCAGCTTAGCAAGTACCTACGAGCAGTACTTC
D gene: TRBD2; CDR3 length: 15; V gene: TRBV5-1; J gene: TRBJ2-7; clone size: NA; CDR3 protein: CASKLGLAGPYEQYF; CDR3 DNA: TGCGCCAGCAAGTTGGGCCTAGCGGGACCCTACGAGCAGTACTTC
D gene: NA; CDR3 length: 13; V gene: TRBV7-2; J gene: TRBJ2-7; clone size: once; CDR3 protein: CASSLARGAEQYF; CDR3 DNA: TGTGCCAGCAGCTTAGCGAGAGGGGCAGAGCAGTACTTC
D gene: NA; CDR3 length: 15; V gene: TRBV7-9; J gene: TRBJ2-5; clone size: NA; CDR3 protein: CASSLVRGHQETQYF; CDR3 DNA: TGTGCCAGCAGCTTAGTGCGGGGACACCAAGAGACCCAGTACTTC
D gene: TRBD2; CDR3 length: 14; V gene: TRBV10-2; J gene: TRBJ2-5; clone size: NA; CDR3 protein: CASRLAGGQETQYF; CDR3 DNA: TGCGCCAGCAGGCTAGCGGGGGGTCAAGAGACCCAGTACTTC
D gene: NA; CDR3 length: 12; V gene: TRBV9; J gene: TRBJ2-1; clone size: NA; CDR3 protein: CASSQSLGEQFF; CDR3 DNA: TGTGCCAGCAGCCAATCGTTGGGTGAGCAGTTCTTC
D gene: TRBD2; CDR3 length: 15; V gene: TRBV28; J gene: TRBJ2-1; clone size: NA; CDR3 protein: CASSPLAGVGNEQFF; CDR3 DNA: TGTGCCAGCAGCCCCCTAGCGGGAGTGGGAAATGAGCAGTTCTTC
D gene: TRBD2; CDR3 length: 16; V gene: TRBV5-1; J gene: TRBJ2-3; clone size: NA; CDR3 protein: CASSSSLAATTDTQYF; CDR3 DNA: TGCGCCAGCAGCTCCTCTCTAGCGGCAACCACAGATACGCAGTATTTT
D gene: NA; CDR3 length: 15; V gene: TRBV27; J gene: TRBJ2-5; clone size: NA; CDR3 protein: CASSLTGGRGETQYF; CDR3 DNA: TGTGCCAGCAGTTTAACCGGCGGCCGGGGGGAGACCCAGTACTTC
D gene: NA; CDR3 length: 16; V gene: TRBV28; J gene: TRBJ2-7; clone size: NA; CDR3 protein: CASSSTGVPAPDEQYF; CDR3 DNA: TGTGCCAGCAGTTCCACCGGGGTACCAGCCCCCGACGAGCAGTACTTC
D gene: TRBD1; CDR3 length: 15; V gene: TRBV9; J gene: TRBJ1-5; clone size: many; CDR3 protein: CASSLQGRSGQPQHF; CDR3 DNA: TGTGCCAGCAGCCTACAGGGGCGTTCGGGGCAGCCCCAGCATTTT
D gene: NA; CDR3 length: 13; V gene: TRBV28; J gene: TRBJ1-1; clone size: NA; CDR3 protein: CASSPGTHTEAFF; CDR3 DNA: TGTGCCAGCAGTCCCGGGACGCACACTGAAGCTTTCTTT
D gene: NA; CDR3 length: 11; V gene: TRBV5-1; J gene: TRBJ1-2; clone size: once; CDR3 protein: CASRDFYGYTF; CDR3 DNA: TGCGCCAGTAGGGACTTCTATGGCTACACCTTC
D gene: NA; CDR3 length: 13; V gene: TRBV7-2; J gene: TRBJ2-7; clone size: NA; CDR3 protein: CASSLISFREQYF; CDR3 DNA: TGTGCCAGCAGCTTAATATCTTTTCGCGAGCAGTACTTC
D gene: TRBD1; CDR3 length: 15; V gene: TRBV11-3; J gene: TRBJ2-5; clone size: NA; CDR3 protein: CASSLEGTGDETQYF; CDR3 DNA: TGTGCCAGCAGCCTAGAGGGAACAGGGGACGAGACCCAGTACTTC
D gene: TRBD1; CDR3 length: 14; V gene: TRBV9; J gene: TRBJ2-3; clone size: NA; CDR3 protein: CASSGGQGTDTQYF; CDR3 DNA: TGTGCCAGCAGCGGGGGACAGGGGACAGATACGCAGTATTTT
D gene: NA; CDR3 length: 15; V gene: TRBV5-1; J gene: TRBJ2-6; clone size: few; CDR3 protein: CASRVSFSGANVLTF; CDR3 DNA: TGCGCCAGCAGGGTCAGCTTCTCTGGGGCCAACGTCCTGACTTTC
D gene: NA; CDR3 length: 12; V gene: TRBV13; J gene: TRBJ2-7; clone size: NA; CDR3 protein: CASSPGTYEQYF; CDR3 DNA: TGTGCCAGCAGCCCGGGAACCTACGAGCAGTACTTC
D gene: NA; CDR3 length: 10; V gene: TRBV20-1; J gene: TRBJ2-3; clone size: NA; CDR3 protein: CSASGDTQYF; CDR3 DNA: TGCAGTGCTTCAGGGGATACGCAGTATTTT
D gene: NA; CDR3 length: 14; V gene: TRBV6-1; J gene: TRBJ1-5; clone size: NA; CDR3 protein: CASSEMQGNQPQHF; CDR3 DNA: TGTGCCAGCAGTGAAATGCAGGGAAATCAGCCCCAGCATTTT
D gene: TRBD1; CDR3 length: 15; V gene: TRBV10-2; J gene: TRBJ1-1; clone size: few; CDR3 protein: CASSDPRQGNTEAFF; CDR3 DNA: TGCGCCAGCAGTGATCCTAGACAGGGGAACACTGAAGCTTTCTTT
D gene: TRBD1; CDR3 length: 12; V gene: TRBV28; J gene: TRBJ2-7; clone size: NA; CDR3 protein: CASTSGGYEQYF; CDR3 DNA: TGTGCCAGCACTTCAGGGGGCTACGAGCAGTACTTC
D gene: NA; CDR3 length: 14; V gene: TRBV5-5; J gene: TRBJ2-7; clone size: once; CDR3 protein: CASSFDDPVYEQYF; CDR3 DNA: TGTGCCAGCAGCTTCGATGACCCCGTCTACGAGCAGTACTTC
D gene: TRBD1; CDR3 length: 15; V gene: TRBV25-1; J gene: TRBJ2-5; clone size: NA; CDR3 protein: CASSEEDRAGETQYF; CDR3 DNA: TGTGCCAGCAGTGAAGAGGACAGGGCAGGGGAGACCCAGTACTTC
D gene: NA; CDR3 length: 11; V gene: TRBV2; J gene: TRBJ2-7; clone size: once; CDR3 protein: CASRLNYEQYF; CDR3 DNA: TGTGCCAGCAGGTTAAACTACGAGCAGTACTTC
D gene: TRBD1; CDR3 length: 16; V gene: TRBV9; J gene: TRBJ2-2; clone size: NA; CDR3 protein: CASSVGVTGGTGELFF; CDR3 DNA: TGTGCCAGCAGCGTAGGAGTAACAGGGGGCACCGGGGAGCTGTTTTTT
D gene: TRBD2; CDR3 length: 18; V gene: TRBV9; J gene: TRBJ2-2; clone size: few; CDR3 protein: CASSVGLAGGPDTGELFF; CDR3 DNA: TGTGCCAGCAGCGTAGGGCTAGCGGGAGGGCCGGACACCGGGGAGCTGTTTTTT
D gene: NA; CDR3 length: 15; V gene: TRBV7-8; J gene: TRBJ2-7; clone size: NA; CDR3 protein: CASSLGPESSYEQYF; CDR3 DNA: TGTGCCAGCAGCTTAGGCCCAGAGAGCTCCTACGAGCAGTACTTC
D gene: NA; CDR3 length: 14; V gene: TRBV5-1; J gene: TRBJ2-7; clone size: NA; CDR3 protein: CASSLDDTNYEQYF; CDR3 DNA: TGCGCCAGCAGCTTGGATGACACGAATTACGAGCAGTACTTC
D gene: TRBD1; CDR3 length: 13; V gene: TRBV7-9; J gene: TRBJ2-2; clone size: NA; CDR3 protein: CASSPQGAGELFF; CDR3 DNA: TGTGCCAGCAGCCCACAGGGGGCCGGGGAGCTGTTTTTT
D gene: NA; CDR3 length: 18; V gene: TRBV4-1; J gene: TRBJ2-2; clone size: NA; CDR3 protein: CASSQEPPPGANTGELFF; CDR3 DNA: TGCGCCAGCAGCCAAGAACCCCCGCCAGGGGCAAACACCGGGGAGCTGTTTTTT
D gene: NA; CDR3 length: 13; V gene: TRBV6-5; J gene: TRBJ2-7; clone size: NA; CDR3 protein: CASSYGGLREQYF; CDR3 DNA: TGTGCCAGCAGTTACGGGGGTTTGCGCGAGCAGTACTTC
D gene: NA; CDR3 length: 17; V gene: TRBV28; J gene: TRBJ2-6; clone size: NA; CDR3 protein: CASSPPLTDSGANVLTF; CDR3 DNA: TGTGCCAGCAGCCCTCCCTTGACGGATTCTGGGGCCAACGTCCTGACTTTC
D gene: NA; CDR3 length: 14; V gene: TRBV7-6; J gene: TRBJ2-1; clone size: NA; CDR3 protein: CASSFGSSYNEQFF; CDR3 DNA: TGTGCCAGCAGCTTTGGCTCCTCCTACAATGAGCAGTTCTTC
D gene: NA; CDR3 length: 13; V gene: TRBV6-6; J gene: TRBJ2-3; clone size: once; CDR3 protein: CASSYVDTDTQYF; CDR3 DNA: TGTGCCAGCAGTTATGTGGACACAGATACGCAGTATTTT
D gene: TRBD2; CDR3 length: 14; V gene: TRBV7-9; J gene: TRBJ2-3; clone size: NA; CDR3 protein: CASTTGLDTDTQYF; CDR3 DNA: TGTGCCAGCACCACCGGACTAGACACAGATACGCAGTATTTT
D gene: NA; CDR3 length: 13; V gene: TRBV29-1; J gene: TRBJ2-5; clone size: NA; CDR3 protein: CSVLFQGAGTQYF; CDR3 DNA: TGCAGCGTTCTATTCCAGGGTGCCGGGACCCAGTACTTC
D gene: TRBD1; CDR3 length: 15; V gene: TRBV19; J gene: TRBJ1-1; clone size: NA; CDR3 protein: CASSISRRGDTEAFF; CDR3 DNA: TGTGCCAGTAGTATCTCGCGCAGGGGGGACACTGAAGCTTTCTTT
D gene: NA; CDR3 length: 14; V gene: TRBV27; J gene: TRBJ2-1; clone size: NA; CDR3 protein: CASTPFGDYNEQFF; CDR3 DNA: TGTGCCAGCACCCCCTTTGGGGACTACAATGAGCAGTTCTTC
D gene: TRBD2; CDR3 length: 17; V gene: TRBV18; J gene: TRBJ2-2; clone size: NA; CDR3 protein: CASSPRGLAGSTGELFF; CDR3 DNA: TGTGCCAGCTCACCACGAGGGCTAGCGGGATCCACCGGGGAGCTGTTTTTT
D gene: NA; CDR3 length: 14; V gene: TRBV7-9; J gene: TRBJ2-4; clone size: NA; CDR3 protein: CASSTGHSENIQYF; CDR3 DNA: TGTGCCAGCAGCACCGGCCACAGCGAAAACATTCAGTACTTC
D gene: TRBD1; CDR3 length: 14; V gene: TRBV28; J gene: TRBJ2-2; clone size: once; CDR3 protein: CASSKRGPQGELFF; CDR3 DNA: TGTGCCAGCTCTAAAAGGGGGCCCCAGGGGGAGCTGTTTTTT
D gene: NA; CDR3 length: 14; V gene: TRBV7-8; J gene: TRBJ2-1; clone size: NA; CDR3 protein: CASSLGEQDNEQFF; CDR3 DNA: TGTGCCAGCAGCCTTGGGGAGCAAGACAATGAGCAGTTCTTC